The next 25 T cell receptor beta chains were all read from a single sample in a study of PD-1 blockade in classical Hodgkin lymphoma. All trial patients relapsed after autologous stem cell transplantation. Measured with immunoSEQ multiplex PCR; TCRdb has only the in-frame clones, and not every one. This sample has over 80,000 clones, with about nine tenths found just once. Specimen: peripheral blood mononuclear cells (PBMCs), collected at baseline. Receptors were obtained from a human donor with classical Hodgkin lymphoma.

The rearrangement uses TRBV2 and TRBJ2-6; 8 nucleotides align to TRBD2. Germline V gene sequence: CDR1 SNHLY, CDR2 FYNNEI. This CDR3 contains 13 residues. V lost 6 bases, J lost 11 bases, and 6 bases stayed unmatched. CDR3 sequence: CASSPERGHVLTF. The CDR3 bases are TGTGCCAGCAGCCCTGAGCGGGGGCACGTCCTGACTTTC.

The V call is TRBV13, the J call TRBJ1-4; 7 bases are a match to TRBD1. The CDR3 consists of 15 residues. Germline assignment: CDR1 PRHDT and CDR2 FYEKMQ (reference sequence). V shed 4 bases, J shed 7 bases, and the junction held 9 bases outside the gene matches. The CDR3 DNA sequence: TGTGCCAGCAGCTCCCCTCGACAGGGCTCTGAAAAACTGTTTTTT. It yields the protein CASSSPRQGSEKLFF.

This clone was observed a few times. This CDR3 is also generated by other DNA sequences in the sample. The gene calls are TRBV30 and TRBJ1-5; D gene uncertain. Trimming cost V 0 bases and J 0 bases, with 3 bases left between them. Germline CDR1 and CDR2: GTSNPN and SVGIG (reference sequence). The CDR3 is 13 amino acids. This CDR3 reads CAWSVSSNQPQHF. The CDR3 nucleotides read TGTGCCTGGAGTGTTAGTAGCAATCAGCCCCAGCATTTT. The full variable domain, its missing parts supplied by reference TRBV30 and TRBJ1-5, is SQTIHQWPATLVQPVGSPLSLECTVEGTSNPNLYWYRQAAGRGLQLLFYSVGIGQISSEVPQNLSASRPQDRQFILSSKKLLLSDSGFYLCAWSVSSNQPQHFGDGTRLSIL.

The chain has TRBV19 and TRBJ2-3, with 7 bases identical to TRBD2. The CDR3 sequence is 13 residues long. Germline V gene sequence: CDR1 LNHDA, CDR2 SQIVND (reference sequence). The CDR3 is CASRRERTDTQYF. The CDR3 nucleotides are TGTGCGTCTCGGCGGGAGCGCACAGATACGCAGTATTTT.

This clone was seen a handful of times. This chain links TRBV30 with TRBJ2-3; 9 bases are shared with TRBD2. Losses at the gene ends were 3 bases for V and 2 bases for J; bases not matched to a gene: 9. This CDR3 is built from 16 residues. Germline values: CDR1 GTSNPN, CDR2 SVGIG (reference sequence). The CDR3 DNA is TGTGCCTGGAGCCCCCGGCTAGCGGGGCACACAGATACGCAGTATTTT. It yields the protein CAWSPRLAGHTDTQYF.

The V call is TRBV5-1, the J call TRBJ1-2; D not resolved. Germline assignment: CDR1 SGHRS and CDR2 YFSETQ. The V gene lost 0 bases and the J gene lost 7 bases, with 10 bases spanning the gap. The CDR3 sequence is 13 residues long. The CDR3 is CASSLAASGGYTF. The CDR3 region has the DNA TGCGCCAGCAGCTTGGCTGCCAGCGGTGGCTACACCTTC.

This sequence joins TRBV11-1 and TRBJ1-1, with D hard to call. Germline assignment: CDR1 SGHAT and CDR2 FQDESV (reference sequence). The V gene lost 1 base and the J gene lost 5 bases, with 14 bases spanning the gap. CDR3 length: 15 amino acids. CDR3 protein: CASSLVTDGWTEAFF. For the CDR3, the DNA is TGTGCCAGCAGCTTAGTCACAGATGGGTGGACTGAAGCTTTCTTT. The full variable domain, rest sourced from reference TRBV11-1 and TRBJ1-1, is EAEVAQSPRYKITEKSQAVAFWCDPISGHATLYWYRQILGQGPELLVQFQDESVVDDSQLPKDRFSAERLKGVDSTLKIQPAELGDSAMYLCASSLVTDGWTEAFFGQGTRLTVV.

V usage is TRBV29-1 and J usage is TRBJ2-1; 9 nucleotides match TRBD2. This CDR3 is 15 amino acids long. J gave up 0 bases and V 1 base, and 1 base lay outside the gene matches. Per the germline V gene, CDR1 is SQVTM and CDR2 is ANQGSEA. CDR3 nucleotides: TGCAGCGTTGAAGCTAGCGGGACCTCCTACAATGAGCAGTTCTTC. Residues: CSVEASGTSYNEQFF.

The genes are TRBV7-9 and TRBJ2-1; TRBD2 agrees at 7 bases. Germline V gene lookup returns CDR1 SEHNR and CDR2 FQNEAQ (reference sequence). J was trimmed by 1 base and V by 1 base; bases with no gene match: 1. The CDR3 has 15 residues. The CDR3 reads CASSLVRESYNEQFF. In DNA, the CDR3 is TGTGCCAGCAGCTTAGTGCGGGAGTCCTACAATGAGCAGTTCTTC.

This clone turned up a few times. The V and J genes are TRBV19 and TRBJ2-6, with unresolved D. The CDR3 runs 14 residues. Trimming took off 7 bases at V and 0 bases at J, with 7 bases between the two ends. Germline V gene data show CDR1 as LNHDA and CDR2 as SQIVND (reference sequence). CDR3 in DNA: TGTGCCAGTACAACAGTCTCTGGGGCCAACGTCCTGACTTTC. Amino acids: CASTTVSGANVLTF.

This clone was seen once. CDR3 sequence reads: CASSEAKRDTDTQYF. The CDR3 DNA sequence: TGTGCCAGCAGCGAGGCCAAGCGCGACACAGATACGCAGTATTTT. The gene calls are TRBV2 and TRBJ2-3; D unresolved. Germline CDR1 reads SNHLY; CDR2 reads FYNNEI. V lost 6 bases, J lost 2 bases, and 15 bases lay in between. The CDR3 is 15 residues long.

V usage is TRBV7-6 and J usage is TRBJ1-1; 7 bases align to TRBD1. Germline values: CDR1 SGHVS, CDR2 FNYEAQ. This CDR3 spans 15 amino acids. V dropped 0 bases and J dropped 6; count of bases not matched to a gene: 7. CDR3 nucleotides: TGTGCCAGCAGCTTAGCCGGAGGGGGCACCGCTGAAGCTTTCTTT. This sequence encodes CASSLAGGGTAEAFF.

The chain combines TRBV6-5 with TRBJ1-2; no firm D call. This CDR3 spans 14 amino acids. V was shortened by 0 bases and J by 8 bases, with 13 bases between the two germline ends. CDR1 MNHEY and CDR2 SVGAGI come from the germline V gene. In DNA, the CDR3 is TGTGCCAGCAGTTACTCGGGAACGTCCTTCGGCTACACCTTC. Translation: CASSYSGTSFGYTF.

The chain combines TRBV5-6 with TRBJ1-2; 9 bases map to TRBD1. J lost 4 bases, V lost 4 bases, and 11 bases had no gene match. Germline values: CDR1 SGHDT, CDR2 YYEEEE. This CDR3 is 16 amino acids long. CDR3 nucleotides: TGTGCCAGCAGCCTGGCTCCAGACAGGGGGTTCTATGGCTACACCTTC. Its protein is CASSLAPDRGFYGYTF.

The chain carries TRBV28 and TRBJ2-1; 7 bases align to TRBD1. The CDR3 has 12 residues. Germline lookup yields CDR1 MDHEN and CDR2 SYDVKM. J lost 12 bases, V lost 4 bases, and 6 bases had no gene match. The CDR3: CASSSPRQGQFF. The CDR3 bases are TGTGCCAGCAGTTCCCCAAGACAGGGGCAGTTCTTC. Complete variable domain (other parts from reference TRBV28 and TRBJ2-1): DVKVTQSSRYLVKRTGEKVFLECVQDMDHENMFWYRQDPGLGLRLIYFSYDVKMKEKGDIPEGYSVSREKKERFSLILESASTNQTSMYLCASSSPRQGQFFGPGTRLTVL.

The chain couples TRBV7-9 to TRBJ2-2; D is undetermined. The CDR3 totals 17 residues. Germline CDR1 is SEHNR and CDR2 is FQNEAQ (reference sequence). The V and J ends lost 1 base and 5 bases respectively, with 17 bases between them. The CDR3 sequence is CASSLGQSLLGTGELFF. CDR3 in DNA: TGTGCCAGCAGCTTAGGGCAGAGCTTGCTTGGGACCGGGGAGCTGTTTTTT.

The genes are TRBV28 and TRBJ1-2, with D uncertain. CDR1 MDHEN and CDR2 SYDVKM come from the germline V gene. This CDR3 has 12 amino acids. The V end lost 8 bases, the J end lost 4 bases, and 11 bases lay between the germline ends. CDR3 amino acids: CASDDTTYGYTF. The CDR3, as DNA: TGTGCCAGCGATGACACGACCTATGGCTACACCTTC.

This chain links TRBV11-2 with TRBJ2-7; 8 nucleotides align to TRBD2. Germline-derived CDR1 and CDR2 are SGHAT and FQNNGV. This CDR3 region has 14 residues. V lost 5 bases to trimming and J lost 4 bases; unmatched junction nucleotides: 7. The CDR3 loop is CASSERTSSYEQYF. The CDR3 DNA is TGTGCCAGCAGCGAGAGGACTAGCAGTTACGAGCAGTACTTC.

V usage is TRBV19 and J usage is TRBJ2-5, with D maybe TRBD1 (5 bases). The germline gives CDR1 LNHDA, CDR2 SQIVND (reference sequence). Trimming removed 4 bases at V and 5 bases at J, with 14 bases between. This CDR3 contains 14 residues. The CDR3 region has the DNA TGTGCCAGTAGTAATCAGGGCTATGAGGAGACCCAGTACTTC. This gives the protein CASSNQGYEETQYF.

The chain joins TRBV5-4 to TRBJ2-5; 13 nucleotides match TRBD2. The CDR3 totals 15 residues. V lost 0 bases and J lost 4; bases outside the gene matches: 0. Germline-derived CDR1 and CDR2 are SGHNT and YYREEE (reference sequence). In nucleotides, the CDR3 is TGTGCCAGCAGCTTGGGACTAGCGGGAGGAGAGACCCAGTACTTC. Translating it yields CASSLGLAGGETQYF. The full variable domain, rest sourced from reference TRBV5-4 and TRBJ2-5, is ETGVTQSPTHLIKTRGQQVTLRCSSQSGHNTVSWYQQALGQGPQFIFQYYREEENGRGNFPPRFSGLQFPNYSSELNVNALELDDSALYLCASSLGLAGGETQYFGPGTRLLVL.

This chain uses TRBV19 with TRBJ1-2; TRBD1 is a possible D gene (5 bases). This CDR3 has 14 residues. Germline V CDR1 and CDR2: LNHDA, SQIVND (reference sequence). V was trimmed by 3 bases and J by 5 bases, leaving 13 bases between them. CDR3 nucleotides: TGTGCCAGTAGTATCCAGGGAAGGGGTTATGGCTACACCTTC. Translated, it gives CASSIQGRGYGYTF.

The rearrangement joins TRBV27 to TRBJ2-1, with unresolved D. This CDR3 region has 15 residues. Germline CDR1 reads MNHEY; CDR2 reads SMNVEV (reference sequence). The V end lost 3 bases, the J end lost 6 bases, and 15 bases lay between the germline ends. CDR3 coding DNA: TGTGCCAGCAGTTTGGCCAGCCTATCCCCCAATGAGCAGTTCTTC. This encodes CASSLASLSPNEQFF.

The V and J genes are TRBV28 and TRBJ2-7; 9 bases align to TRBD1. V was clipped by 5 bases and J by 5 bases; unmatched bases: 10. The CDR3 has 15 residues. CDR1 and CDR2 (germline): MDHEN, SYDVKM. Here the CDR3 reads CASSRRDRASHEQYF. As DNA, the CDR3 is TGTGCCAGCAGTCGCCGGGACAGGGCGAGCCACGAGCAGTACTTC.

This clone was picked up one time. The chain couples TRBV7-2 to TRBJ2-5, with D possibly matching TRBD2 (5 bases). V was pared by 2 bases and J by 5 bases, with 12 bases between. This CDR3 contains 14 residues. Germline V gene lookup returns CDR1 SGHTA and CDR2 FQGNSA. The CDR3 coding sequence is TGTGCCAGCAGCTTAAAAATGGGAGTGGAGACCCAGTACTTC. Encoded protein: CASSLKMGVETQYF.

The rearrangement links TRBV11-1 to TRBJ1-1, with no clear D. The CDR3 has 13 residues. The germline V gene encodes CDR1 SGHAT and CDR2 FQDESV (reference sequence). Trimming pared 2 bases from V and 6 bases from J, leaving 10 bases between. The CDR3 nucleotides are TGTGCCAGCAGCTTACACGGAGAGTCTGAAGCTTTCTTT. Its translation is CASSLHGESEAFF.